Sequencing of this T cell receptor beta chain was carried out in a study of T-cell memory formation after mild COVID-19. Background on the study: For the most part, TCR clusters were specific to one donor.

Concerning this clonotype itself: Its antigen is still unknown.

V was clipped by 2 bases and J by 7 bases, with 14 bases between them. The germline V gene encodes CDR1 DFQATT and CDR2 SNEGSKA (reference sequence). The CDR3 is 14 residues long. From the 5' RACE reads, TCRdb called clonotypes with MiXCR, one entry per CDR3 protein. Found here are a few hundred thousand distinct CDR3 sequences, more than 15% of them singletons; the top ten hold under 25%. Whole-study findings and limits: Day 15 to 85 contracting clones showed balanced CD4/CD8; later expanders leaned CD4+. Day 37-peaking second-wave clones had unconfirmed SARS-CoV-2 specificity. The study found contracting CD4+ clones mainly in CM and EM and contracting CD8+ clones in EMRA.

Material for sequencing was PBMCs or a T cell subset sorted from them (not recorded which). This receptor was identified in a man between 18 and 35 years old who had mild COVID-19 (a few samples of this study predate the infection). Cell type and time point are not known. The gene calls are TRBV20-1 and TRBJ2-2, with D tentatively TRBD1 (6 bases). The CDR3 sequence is CSARSPDRIGELFF. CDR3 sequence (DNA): TGCAGTGCTAGATCCCCAGACAGGATCGGGGAGCTGTTTTTT.